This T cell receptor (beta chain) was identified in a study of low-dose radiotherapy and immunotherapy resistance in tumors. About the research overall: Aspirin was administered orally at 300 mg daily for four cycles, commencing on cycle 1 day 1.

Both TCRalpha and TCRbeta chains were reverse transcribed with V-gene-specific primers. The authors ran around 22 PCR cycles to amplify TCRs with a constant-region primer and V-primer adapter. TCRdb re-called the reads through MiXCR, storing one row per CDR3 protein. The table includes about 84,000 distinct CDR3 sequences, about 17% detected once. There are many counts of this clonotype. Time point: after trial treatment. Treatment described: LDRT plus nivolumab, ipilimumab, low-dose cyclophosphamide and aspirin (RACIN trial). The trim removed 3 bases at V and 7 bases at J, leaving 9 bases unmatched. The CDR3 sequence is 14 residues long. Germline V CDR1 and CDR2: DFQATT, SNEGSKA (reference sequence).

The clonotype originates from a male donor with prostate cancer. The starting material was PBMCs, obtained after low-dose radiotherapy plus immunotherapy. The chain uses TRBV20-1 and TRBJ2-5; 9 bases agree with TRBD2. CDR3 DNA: TGCAGTGCTAGGGAGCCTAGCGGGGTAGGGACCCAGTACTTC. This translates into CSAREPSGVGTQYF.